The 19 T cell receptor beta chains below were found in one sample sequenced in a study of tumor-infiltrating lymphocytes in primary liver carcinoma. A constant-region primer primed TCR beta cDNA synthesis from about 550 ng of total RNA. Slightly modified ARM-PCR served as the procedure for the TCR beta libraries. These libraries came from three rounds of nested multiplex PCR. The first two PCR rounds used TRBV1-TRBV30 primers with a Cbeta primer, 10 cycles each. Using its own MiXCR run on the multiplex PCR reads, TCRdb lists one record per CDR3 protein. The table includes tens of thousands of distinct CDR3 sequences, more than 60% detected once. The roughly 18-32 mg bulk tissue piece was not sorted before simultaneous RNA and DNA extraction. The sequencing sample was made of tumor-adjacent normal liver tissue. These TCRs come from a middle-aged man with primary liver carcinoma and hepatitis B virus infection.

Only a few counts were recorded for this clonotype. This could be a read error, since a much larger clone is one nucleotide away. The chain uses TRBV28 and TRBJ2-1; TRBD2 matches at 14 bases. This CDR3 is built from 16 residues. CDR1 is MDHEN, CDR2 SYDVKM, per germline. This chain's CDR3 is CTSFPPGLAGVGEQFF. DNA for the CDR3: TGTACCAGCTTTCCTCCGGGACTAGCGGGAGTGGGTGAGCAGTTCTTC. The full variable domain, completed using reference TRBV28 and TRBJ2-1, is DVKVTQSSRYLVKRTGEKVFLECVQDMDHENMFWYRQDPGLGLRLIYFSYDVKMKEKGDIPEGYSVSREKKERFSLILESASTNQTSMYLCTSFPPGLAGVGEQFFGPGTRLTVL.

The J gene is TRBJ2-7, the V gene TRBV19, with TRBD1 matching over 7 bases. Germline lookup yields CDR1 LNHDA and CDR2 SQIVND (reference sequence). The junction had 11 bases not matched to a gene; V was cut back by 10 bases and J by 2 bases. The CDR3 is 14 amino acids. For the CDR3, the DNA is TGTGCCAATATGACAGGGTCGGGCCCCTACGAGCAGTACTTC. It specifies CANMTGSGPYEQYF. The variable domain in full, with the rest retrieved from reference TRBV19 and TRBJ2-7, is DGGITQSPKYLFRKEGQNVTLSCEQNLNHDAMYWYRQDPGQGLRLIYYSQIVNDFQKGDIAEGYSVSREKKESFPLTVTSAQKNPTAFYLCANMTGSGPYEQYFGPGTRLTVT.

This clonotype was detected ten times or more. The rearrangement joins TRBV28 to TRBJ1-4; D ambiguous. The CDR3 is 13 residues long. Trimming took 5 bases from V and 9 from J, leaving 13 bases between them. Germline V gene lookup returns CDR1 MDHEN and CDR2 SYDVKM. The CDR3 is CASSSRSTQKLFF. CDR3 nucleotide sequence: TGTGCCAGCAGTAGTCGGTCTACCCAAAAACTGTTTTTT.

On this clonotype: One junction end does not reproduce the germline sequence, and a read error may be involved. The chain is built from TRBV28 and TRBJ2-2; D may match TRBD1 or TRBD2 (5 bases each). The CDR3 totals 15 residues. Per germline, CDR1 MDHEN and CDR2 SYDVKM. The CDR3 nucleotides read TGTGCCAGCAGTTTCAACAGGCCGAGCACCGGGGAACTGTTTTTT. It codes for CASSFNRPSTGELFF. The full variable domain, with the rest looked up from reference TRBV28 and TRBJ2-2, is DVKVTQSSRYLVKRTGEKVFLECVQDMDHENMFWYRQDPGLGLRLIYFSYDVKMKEKGDIPEGYSVSREKKERFSLILESASTNQTSMYLCASSFNRPSTGELFFGEGSRLTVL.

In the case of this clonotype: This could be a read error, since a much larger clone is one nucleotide away. This sequence joins TRBV19 and TRBJ2-5; D remains unclear. Germline V lookup: CDR1 LNHDA, CDR2 SQIVND (reference sequence). The CDR3 extends over 15 amino acids. CDR3 bases: TGTGCCAGTAGTAGAGCCAGCCGGAGCCAAGAGACCCAGAACTTC. This gives the protein CASSRASRSQETQNF.

This clonotype was counted once. The CDR3 spells CASSSASGRITDTQYF. Written as DNA, the CDR3 is TGCGCCAGCAGCTCGGCCAGCGGGAGAATCACAGATACGCAGTATTTT. The V call is TRBV5-1, the J call TRBJ2-3; TRBD2 agrees at 8 bases. Unmatched junction bases numbered 8, after V lost 3 bases and J lost 2 bases. This CDR3 region has 16 residues. Germline assignment: CDR1 SGHRS and CDR2 YFSETQ.

A note on this clonotype: One end of the junction is discordant with germline, which a read error may explain. The chain uses TRBV6-7 and TRBJ2-4, with D possibly being TRBD2 (5 bases). TRBV6-7 is an ORF, with its function uncertain. This CDR3 contains 14 residues. The CDR3: CASSYSRDRYIQYF. In nucleotides, the CDR3 is TGCGCCAGCAGTTACTCCCGGGATCGGTACATTCAGTACTTC.

In the case of this clonotype: The conserved final phenylalanine or tryptophan is absent from the CDR3, which likely points to a read error. The CDR3 sequence is CTSSLTGVNEQFL. The CDR3 region has the DNA TGCACCAGCAGCTTAACAGGGGTCAATGAGCAGTTCTTA. This chain links TRBV5-1 with TRBJ2-1; 7 nucleotides agree with TRBD1. There are 13 residues in the CDR3. Germline CDR1 is SGHRS and CDR2 is YFSETQ.

In its sample, this clonotype was seen many times. A read error may be the cause here, since a much bigger clone is one base away. No conserved phenylalanine or tryptophan ends this CDR3, so it is likely a read error. The chain links TRBV6-1 to TRBJ2-6, with unresolved D. The V end was cut by 3 bases, the J end by 0 bases, with 3 bases between. Germline assignment: CDR1 MNHNS and CDR2 SASEGT. CDR3 size: 14 residues. The CDR3 nucleotides read TGTGCCAGCAGTGAGAGCTCTGGGGCCAACGTCCTGACTTCC. Protein sequence: CASSESSGANVLTS.

A word on this clonotype: Here the CDR3 omits its conserved ending phenylalanine or tryptophan, so a read error is the likely source. The V call is TRBV4-3, the J call TRBJ2-3; tentatively, D is TRBD1 (6 bases). Germline loops: CDR1 LGHNA, CDR2 YSLEER. Trimming cost V 0 bases and J 5 bases, with 15 bases left between them. This CDR3 has 16 amino acids. The CDR3 DNA reads TGCGCCAGCAGCCAAGATCAGGGGTCAGGAGTAGATACGCAGTATTAT. Translation: CASSQDQGSGVDTQYY.

The chain recombines TRBV6-1 with TRBJ2-3; no definite D call. The J call could be wrong; TRBJ1-5 is a better fit for the DNA end. Germline assignment: CDR1 MNHNS and CDR2 SASEGT. CDR3 length: 15 residues. The CDR3 DNA sequence: TGTGCCAGCAGTGAAGGGCAGCGGGATACAGATATGCAGCATTTT. Translating gives CASSEGQRDTDMQHF.

Points on this clonotype: The junction differs from germline at one of its ends, possibly a read error. This chain links TRBV5-1 with TRBJ1-3; D not resolved. Germline-derived CDR1 and CDR2 are SGHRS and YFSETQ. The CDR3 length is 16 residues. The CDR3 nucleotides are TGCGCCAACAGCTTGGACGGGCAGAACCCTGGAAACATCATATATTTT. It translates to CANSLDGQNPGNIIYF.

Only a few counts were recorded for this clonotype. The final CDR3 position lacks the conserved phenylalanine or tryptophan, pointing to a likely read error. CDR3 coding DNA: TGTGTCAGCAGTTTAGGGGACAGCGGCTATAATACACCCCTCCACTAT. Residues: CVSSLGDSGYNTPLHY. The chain carries TRBV11-2 and TRBJ1-6, with TRBD1 matching over 7 bases. The CDR3 is 16 residues long. Germline loops: CDR1 SGHAT, CDR2 FQNNGV.

Comment on this clonotype: The junction shows a germline mismatch at one end, possibly a read error. V usage is TRBV6-2 or TRBV6-3 and J usage is TRBJ2-7; 8 positions match TRBD1. Germline values: CDR1 MNHEY, CDR2 SVGEGT. CDR3 length: 14 amino acids. The CDR3 reads CTSTLEDRVYEQYF. The CDR3, as DNA: TGTACCAGCACCCTTGAGGACAGGGTCTACGAGCAGTACTTC.

Of note for this clonotype: Relative to the germline gene, one junction end is altered; a read error may explain this. This chain joins TRBV11-2 and TRBJ1-1; 8 positions agree with TRBD1. The CDR3 is made up of 16 amino acids. The germline V gene encodes CDR1 SGHAT and CDR2 FQNNGV. CDR3 DNA: TGTGCCAACAGCTTATATCGGACAGGGATTGACACTGGAGCTTTCTTT. Protein product: CANSLYRTGIDTGAFF.

Note on this clonotype: An end of the junction differs from the germline gene, which may be a read error. J is TRBJ2-1 and V is TRBV10-3; 7 bases agree with TRBD1. The CDR3 runs to 12 residues. Germline V lookup: CDR1 ENHRY, CDR2 SYGVKD. The DNA of the CDR3 is TGTGTCATCAGCCAAGGGGGCTATGAGCAGTTATTC. This gives the protein CVISQGGYEQLF.

Concerning this clonotype itself: As the CDR3 is not closed by the conserved phenylalanine or tryptophan, this likely results from a read error. CDR3 in amino acids: CASSYVGRNAEAFY. The CDR3 coding sequence is TGTGCCAGCAGTTACGTGGGGAGGAACGCTGAAGCTTTCTAT. The chain combines TRBV6-6 with TRBJ1-1; D is unclear. CDR1 and CDR2 (germline): MNHNY, SVGAGI (reference sequence). This CDR3 spans 14 amino acids.

Of note for this clonotype: The CDR3 does not end in the conserved phenylalanine or tryptophan, so this is likely a read error. The chain joins TRBV10-3 to TRBJ2-2; 10 bases are shared with TRBD1. CDR1 and CDR2 from the germline V gene are ENHRY and SYGVKD. V was clipped by 9 bases and J by 7 bases; unmatched bases: 8. This CDR3 has 14 amino acids. CDR3 region: CAIRGTGEIGELFL. DNA of the CDR3: TGTGCCATTAGGGGGACAGGGGAAATCGGGGAGCTGTTTTTG.

This clonotype was recorded a few times. This chain joins TRBV7-2 and TRBJ2-7, with D unclear. Germline V gene data show CDR1 as SGHTA and CDR2 as FQGNSA. This CDR3 is built from 14 residues. Between the trimmed V and J ends, which lost 3 bases and 3 bases, there was a span of 12 bases. The CDR3 DNA is TGTGCCAGCAGCTTTCATGTAGTAGGCTACGAGCAGTACTTC. Residues: CASSFHVVGYEQYF.